Listed below are T cell receptor beta chains from one sample, sequenced in a study of blood T cells in healthy people across ages. MiXCR, run by TCRdb on the 5' RACE reads, gives a single entry per CDR3 protein. The sample records some 1.1 million distinct CDR3 sequences, 30% to 40% being singletons. Source material: blood. The receptors come from a young man in good health. The CDR3 runs from the conserved cysteine through the conserved F or W. Each record gives: V gene, J gene, CDR3 protein.

>TRBV7-2|TRBJ1-4
CASSLPGGRNEKLFF
>TRBV27|TRBJ2-5
CASSVRGLGNEQYF
>TRBV28|TRBJ1-4
CASSLPGFNEKLFF
>TRBV6-6|TRBJ1-2
CASTVKGFNYGYTF
>TRBV29-1|TRBJ1-5
CSVGDGLQGQPQHF
>TRBV28|.
CASSSVRVVVAKNIQYF
>TRBV20-1|TRBJ1-5
CSASVSDGQPQHF
>TRBV20-1|TRBJ2-7
CSAASGGNNEQYF
>TRBV4-1|TRBJ2-2
CASSQPGERTGELFF
>TRBV20-1|TRBJ2-5
CSARPTGGRGETQYF
>TRBV12-3/TRBV12-4|TRBJ1-5
CASSLGARGNQPQHF
>TRBV12-3/TRBV12-4|.
CASSVGFAEQYF
>TRBV25-1|TRBJ1-6
CASSEYEGEGPLHF
>TRBV29-1|TRBJ2-7
CSVGETTYEQYF
>TRBV20-1|TRBJ2-3
CSASDLAGGTDTQYF
>TRBV25-1|TRBJ2-3
CASSEPATDTQYF
>TRBV6-5|TRBJ1-4
CASRPPGEGEKLFF
>TRBV29-1|TRBJ2-4
CSVENWVPGLAKNIQYF
>TRBV6-2/TRBV6-3|TRBJ1-2
CASADIPGHGYTF
>TRBV7-2|TRBJ2-3
CASSLQGHHTDTQYF
>TRBV25-1|TRBJ2-7
CASSDGTGDYEQYF
>TRBV7-2|TRBJ2-1
CASSLGGVSYNEQFF
>TRBV11-2|TRBJ2-5
CASSSGRSHSQTQYF
>TRBV27|TRBJ2-2
CASSFSTANTGELFF
>TRBV12-3/TRBV12-4|TRBJ2-2
CASSRIPGGGSGELFF
>TRBV28|TRBJ2-3
CASSFWQDTDTQYF
>TRBV20-1|.
CSADPLGYYEQYF
>TRBV7-3|TRBJ2-3
CASSLRGGSSTDTQYF
>TRBV28|TRBJ2-1
CASSAPPGTGTYNEQFF
>TRBV12-3/TRBV12-4|TRBJ2-1
CASRPDARGYNEQFF
>TRBV27|TRBJ2-5
CASSPGLAEEQYF
>TRBV20-1|TRBJ2-2
CSARDSGQHYTGELFF
>TRBV4-3|TRBJ2-1
CASSRRLRYNEQFF
>TRBV25-1|TRBJ1-1
CASSERRGTEAFF
>TRBV4-1|TRBJ2-7
CASSQHLMGGDSYEQYF
>TRBV20-1|TRBJ1-4
CSARFVGGEKLFF